The TCR beta chain under discussion was sequenced for a study of cytomegalovirus exposure and HLA in healthy donors (dated by TCRdb to 2016 to 2017). Regarding the study in general: According to a later analysis, the roughly 130 validation repertoires were produced on the same platform as the approximately 600 repertoires of the first cohort. The study aimed to test whether signatures of past pathogen exposure could be identified by cataloging public T cell receptors. In addition to the first cohort of approximately 650 subjects, a separate validation cohort of over 90 different subjects was used. To predict cytomegalovirus infection status, the study combined high-throughput TCR immunosequencing, statistical association of individual TCRs with disease status, and machine learning. The paper as a whole reports these results and caveats: It was suggested by the authors that the approach could potentially be generalized to other disease states and immunological phenotypes. Most TCR sequences were seen in very few donors, while some public TCRs were found in many individuals. In both the original and validation cohorts, the classifier was reported to diagnose cytomegalovirus status with high specificity and sensitivity. A later analysis lacked HLA typing for the validation cohort, so it scored co-occurrence in that cohort across all 110 or so repertoires. In vitro tests confirmed that a few of the cytomegalovirus-associated TCR beta chains recognize cytomegalovirus antigens. Of the cluster scores, about 94% were above 0 in a later analysis, which found that TCRs clustered in the first cohort also tended to co-occur in the roughly 130 validation repertoires. In the study, approximately 160 TCR beta chains were listed as associated with cytomegalovirus.

Details on this clone: Its antigen remains unidentified. Base qualities are not at hand, and no much larger clone is one base apart. The same CDR3 arises from other DNA sequences in this sample as well.

Libraries were made using the immunoSEQ multiplex PCR assay. The study's processing was this. A statistical classification framework was built to diagnose cytomegalovirus status from the catalog of TCR beta chain sequences. TCRdb limited this immuneACCESS table to in-frame rearrangements with V and J called. A share of clones is missing; checked studies link under half to unresolved V genes, and the rest is unexplained. V and J calls and clone size follow that table, whereas D and trimming were derived from the DNA. The sample contains approximately 110,000 clones, around 94% of them found a single time. The leading ten clones occupy approximately 1.3% of the sample. Separate from the approximately 700-subject first cohort, the validation cohort of roughly 110 subjects was the group to which the donors belonged. The CDR3 spans 11 residues, from the cysteine through the phenylalanine. Only the CDR3 part of the read is kept: 33 bases, read in frame from the first base. CDR1 and CDR2 are read off the germline V gene as MDHEN and SYDVKM. V is cut by 4 bases and J by 1 base, and the space between the germline ends is 2 bases.

What was sequenced was PBMCs. This receptor was identified in a woman under 30 in good health and CMV-seronegative. The sequence links TRBV28 to TRBJ2-7, with the D segment identity uncertain. This receptor has the CDR3 CASSSSYEQYF. The nucleotides are TGTGCCAGCAGTTCATCCTACGAGCAGTACTTC.